This TCR beta chain was recovered during a study of cytomegalovirus exposure and HLA in healthy donors. Study-level findings and limits: HLA restriction was apparent for most CMV-associated TCR beta chains in a later analysis. For most subjects, TCR beta sequences were reported to predict HLA-A and HLA-B alleles with accuracy. Several of the most significant clusters appeared linked to common viral pathogens, based on a later analysis.

This clone was detected once. Its antigen is currently unknown. Researchers ran the PCR with 60 Vbeta and 13 Jbeta primers. Clones were sequenced by immunoSEQ multiplex PCR, and TCRdb holds only the in-frame ones, with some missing. This table has some 160,000 clones, roughly 80% appearing once. The CDR3 is 14 residues long. Trimming took 3 bases from V and 4 from J, leaving 15 bases between them. CDR1 and CDR2 (germline): GTSNPN, SVGIG (reference sequence). V is TRBV30 and J is TRBJ1-2; D is unclear. The receptor was derived from a man aged 45-65 years in good health and CMV-seropositive. The material sequenced was PBMCs. The DNA for the CDR3 is TGTGCCTGGAGCCTCCCAGGCGGGTTCTATGGCTACACCTTC. This sequence encodes CAWSLPGGFYGYTF.